These T cell receptor beta chains were read from a single sample in a study of T-cell memory formation after mild COVID-19. A single record per CDR3 protein comes from TCRdb applying MiXCR to the 5' RACE reads. The sample has some 40,000 distinct CDR3 sequences; 7.3% are singletons. Source material: PBMCs or a T cell subset sorted from them (not recorded which). These receptors were obtained from a man between 18 and 29 years old who had mild COVID-19 (a few samples of this study predate the infection). Cell type and time point are not known. CDR3s include the opening cysteine and the closing phenylalanine or tryptophan. The D gene is left open where the match is weak. Only some rows state a clone size, as once, few, many or a class for expanded clones.

J gene: TRBJ1-1
clone size: -
D gene: -
V gene: TRBV12-3/TRBV12-4
CDR3 DNA: TGTGCCAGCAGTTTAGGACACCAGATGAACACTGAAGCTTTCTTT
CDR3 protein: CASSLGHQMNTEAFF

J gene: TRBJ2-2
clone size: -
D gene: TRBD1
V gene: TRBV7-2
CDR3 DNA: TGTGCCAGCAGCTCCGCTTTGTTCCGGACAGGGGTTAGTAAGAAGACCGGGGAGCTGTTTTTT
CDR3 protein: CASSSALFRTGVSKKTGELFF

J gene: TRBJ2-7
clone size: -
D gene: -
V gene: TRBV4-3
CDR3 DNA: TGCGCCAGCAGCCCGGCGAGAAGCTCCTACGAGCAGTACTTC
CDR3 protein: CASSPARSSYEQYF

J gene: TRBJ1-4
clone size: -
D gene: TRBD1
V gene: TRBV27
CDR3 DNA: TGTGCCAGCAGTACGACCGGGACAGGAAGCTACAAACTGTTTTTT
CDR3 protein: CASSTTGTGSYKLFF

J gene: TRBJ2-2
clone size: few
D gene: TRBD2
V gene: TRBV12-3/TRBV12-4
CDR3 DNA: TGTGCCAGCAGTTTCCCGGGGGGACTCAACACCGGGGAGCTGTTTTTT
CDR3 protein: CASSFPGGLNTGELFF

J gene: TRBJ2-7
clone size: -
D gene: TRBD2
V gene: TRBV7-2
CDR3 DNA: TGTGCCAGCAGCTCTAGCGGGAGCTCCTACGAGCAGTACTTC
CDR3 protein: CASSSSGSSYEQYF

J gene: TRBJ2-1
clone size: medium-sized
D gene: TRBD2
V gene: TRBV6-2/TRBV6-3
CDR3 DNA: TGTGCCAGCAGTTACCTAGCGGGGGGTATATACAATGAGCAGTTCTTC
CDR3 protein: CASSYLAGGIYNEQFF

J gene: TRBJ1-1
clone size: few
D gene: TRBD1
V gene: TRBV20-1
CDR3 DNA: TGCAGTGCTAGACAGGGGGGCACTGAAGCTTTCTTT
CDR3 protein: CSARQGGTEAFF

J gene: TRBJ2-3
clone size: -
D gene: -
V gene: TRBV19
CDR3 DNA: TGTGCCAGTAGTATGGTTTGGACAGATACGCAGTATTTT
CDR3 protein: CASSMVWTDTQYF

J gene: TRBJ2-5
clone size: -
D gene: TRBD1
V gene: TRBV20-1
CDR3 DNA: TGCAGTGCAGACGGGACAGGGGGCATTAGAGAAGAGACCCAGTACTTC
CDR3 protein: CSADGTGGIREETQYF

J gene: TRBJ1-2
clone size: few
D gene: -
V gene: TRBV12-3/TRBV12-4
CDR3 DNA: TGTGCCAGCAGACCTTCCGAGATAGATTTTTATGGCTACACCTTC
CDR3 protein: CASRPSEIDFYGYTF

J gene: TRBJ1-3
clone size: -
D gene: TRBD1
V gene: TRBV10-3
CDR3 DNA: TGTGCCATCAGGGGGACAGTGGTCGCAAACACCATATATTTT
CDR3 protein: CAIRGTVVANTIYF

J gene: TRBJ2-1
clone size: few
D gene: TRBD2
V gene: TRBV29-1
CDR3 DNA: TGCAGCGTTGAGATCGGGACTAGTGGGCTGGGGGAGCAGTTCTTC
CDR3 protein: CSVEIGTSGLGEQFF

J gene: TRBJ2-3
clone size: few
D gene: TRBD1
V gene: TRBV5-1
CDR3 DNA: TGCGCCAGCAGCTTGACAGGGGATGGCACAGATACGCAGTATTTT
CDR3 protein: CASSLTGDGTDTQYF

J gene: TRBJ1-3
clone size: few
D gene: TRBD1
V gene: TRBV4-1
CDR3 DNA: TGCGCCAGCAGCCAAGCTCCAGGGGGGTCTGGAAACACCATATATTTT
CDR3 protein: CASSQAPGGSGNTIYF

J gene: TRBJ1-3
clone size: -
D gene: -
V gene: TRBV11-2
CDR3 DNA: TGTGCCAGCAGAGTGGGGATCTCTGGAAACACCATATATTTT
CDR3 protein: CASRVGISGNTIYF

J gene: TRBJ2-1
clone size: -
D gene: -
V gene: TRBV28
CDR3 DNA: TGTGCCAGCAGTCTACAGGTGAATGAGCAGTTCTTC
CDR3 protein: CASSLQVNEQFF

J gene: TRBJ2-5
clone size: few
D gene: -
V gene: TRBV5-1
CDR3 DNA: TGCGCCAGCAGCTGGGGAGTAATCCCAGAGGAGACCCAGTACTTC
CDR3 protein: CASSWGVIPEETQYF

J gene: TRBJ1-2
clone size: -
D gene: -
V gene: TRBV7-2
CDR3 DNA: TGTGCCAGCAGCTTAGTATCAAACTATGGCTACACCTTC
CDR3 protein: CASSLVSNYGYTF

J gene: TRBJ1-2
clone size: few
D gene: TRBD1
V gene: TRBV5-1
CDR3 DNA: TGCGCCAGCAGCTCGGTAGGACAGGGGGCGTCCGGCTACACCTTC
CDR3 protein: CASSSVGQGASGYTF

J gene: TRBJ2-5
clone size: few
D gene: -
V gene: TRBV7-2
CDR3 DNA: TGTGCCAGCAGCTCGGGGTCCGCCCTAGAGACCCAGTACTTC
CDR3 protein: CASSSGSALETQYF

J gene: TRBJ1-2
clone size: -
D gene: -
V gene: TRBV7-2
CDR3 DNA: TGTGCCAGCAGCACAGGGTATCGCGGCTACACCTTC
CDR3 protein: CASSTGYRGYTF

J gene: TRBJ1-2
clone size: -
D gene: -
V gene: TRBV2
CDR3 DNA: TGTGCCAGCAGAAGGGAATCCTATGGCTACACCTTC
CDR3 protein: CASRRESYGYTF

J gene: TRBJ1-5
clone size: -
D gene: TRBD1
V gene: TRBV12-3/TRBV12-4
CDR3 DNA: TGTGCCAGCAGGACAGGGCACAATCAGCCCCAGCATTTT
CDR3 protein: CASRTGHNQPQHF

J gene: TRBJ1-5
clone size: -
D gene: -
V gene: TRBV28
CDR3 DNA: TGTGCCAGCAGTTTATTGGCAGGGCATCAGCCCCAGCATTTT
CDR3 protein: CASSLLAGHQPQHF

J gene: TRBJ2-5
clone size: many
D gene: TRBD1
V gene: TRBV7-2
CDR3 DNA: TGTGCCAGCAGCTTCCCGACAGGGCGCCAAGAGACCCAGTACTTC
CDR3 protein: CASSFPTGRQETQYF

J gene: TRBJ2-2
clone size: few
D gene: TRBD1
V gene: TRBV28
CDR3 DNA: TGTGCCAGCAGACCCACAGGGGGAGGATCCGGGGAGCTGTTTTTT
CDR3 protein: CASRPTGGGSGELFF

J gene: TRBJ2-5
clone size: -
D gene: -
V gene: TRBV20-1
CDR3 DNA: TGCAGTGCTAGAAGAACGGGGGCACAAGAGACCCAGTACTTC
CDR3 protein: CSARRTGAQETQYF

J gene: TRBJ2-6
clone size: -
D gene: -
V gene: TRBV7-2
CDR3 DNA: TGTGCCAGCAGCCAGCTAGGACAGACCTCTGGGGCCAACGTCCTGACTTTC
CDR3 protein: CASSQLGQTSGANVLTF

J gene: TRBJ1-5
clone size: -
D gene: -
V gene: TRBV7-2
CDR3 DNA: TGTGCCAGCAGCTTAAGACAGAATCAGCCCCAGCATTTT
CDR3 protein: CASSLRQNQPQHF

J gene: TRBJ2-3
clone size: -
D gene: -
V gene: TRBV7-2
CDR3 DNA: TGTGCCAGCAGCTTAGAGGTGGGACGGAATACGCAGTATTTT
CDR3 protein: CASSLEVGRNTQYF

J gene: TRBJ2-5
clone size: many
D gene: -
V gene: TRBV12-3/TRBV12-4
CDR3 DNA: TGTGCCAGCAGTTTACGGGATAGACAAGAGACCCAGTACTTC
CDR3 protein: CASSLRDRQETQYF

J gene: TRBJ2-3
clone size: few
D gene: -
V gene: TRBV7-2
CDR3 DNA: TGTGCCAGCGGCTTGACGGTGGATACGCAGTATTTT
CDR3 protein: CASGLTVDTQYF